Below, 10 T cell receptor beta chains from the same sample are listed, as sequenced in a study of blood T cells in healthy people across ages. Next came a second PCR, run for about 7 to 12 cycles, which used a sample-barcoded 5' primer along with a J-beta primer mix. TCRdb reanalysed the 5' RACE reads using MiXCR and keeps one entry per CDR3 protein. The data hold 630,000 or so distinct CDR3 sequences, with approximately 31% observed a single time. The sample was blood. The receptors shown here come from a woman at least 80 years old in good health.

This clonotype is a singleton in its sample. The rearrangement uses TRBV4-1 and TRBJ2-5; TRBD1 matches 8 bases. TRBJ2-7 explains the end of the DNA better; the J call may be wrong. Germline CDR1 MGHRA, CDR2 YSYEKL. CDR3 length equals 12 residues. DNA for the CDR3: TGCGCCAGCGCCGACAGGGGCTACGAGCAGTACTTC. It codes for CASADRGYEQYF.

This clonotype was picked up many times. The chain is built from TRBV29-1 and TRBJ2-3; 7 bases are a match to TRBD1. The ends lost 1 base at V and 3 bases at J; junction bases unmatched: 10. The CDR3 extends over 16 amino acids. Per the germline V gene, CDR1 is SQVTM and CDR2 is ANQGSEA. DNA for the CDR3: TGCAGCGTTGAAGGAAACAGGGGCCAGGAGACAGATACGCAGTATTTT. Translated, it gives CSVEGNRGQETDTQYF.

This clonotype was seen repeatedly, ten times or more. The chain combines TRBV5-5 with TRBJ2-3; D is uncertain. The germline CDR1 and CDR2 sequences are SGHKS and YYEKEE (reference sequence). The CDR3 has 13 amino acids. The V end lost 2 bases, the J end lost 5 bases, and 9 bases lay between the germline ends. CDR3: CASSFENVDTQYF. The CDR3 coding sequence is TGTGCCAGCAGCTTCGAAAATGTAGATACGCAGTATTTT.

This clonotype was counted many times. The gene calls are TRBV12-3 or TRBV12-4 and TRBJ1-2, with D possibly TRBD1 on 6 matching bases. Deletions cut 2 bases from V and 2 bases from J, with 12 bases between. The CDR3 runs 15 residues. The CDR3 loop is CASSLIRGANYGYTF. The DNA of the CDR3 is TGTGCCAGCAGTTTAATAAGGGGGGCCAACTATGGCTACACCTTC.

This clonotype was seen more than once but under ten times. This chain joins TRBV19 and TRBJ1-1; D perhaps matches TRBD1 (6 bases). The ends were cut back, 10 bases at V and 1 base at J, with 16 bases in the middle. This CDR3 comprises 14 residues. Germline V gene data show CDR1 as LNHDA and CDR2 as SQIVND (reference sequence). CDR3 nucleotide sequence: TGTGCCACAAAGAGGGGGTACGGGAACACTGAAGCTTTCTTT. Its translation: CATKRGYGNTEAFF.

On this clonotype: A much larger clone sits a single nucleotide away, making a read error possible. This chain connects TRBV9 to TRBJ2-1; D perhaps matches TRBD1 (7 bases). The end of the DNA aligns better with TRBJ2-7, so the J call may be wrong. The CDR3 is 15 amino acids. CDR1 and CDR2 (germline): SGDLS, YYNGEE. CDR3 coding DNA: TGTGCCAGCAGCGTCCAGGGGGACTCCTACAATGAGCAGTACTTC. Its protein is CASSVQGDSYNEQYF.

This chain connects TRBV7-9 to TRBJ1-6; D uncertain. This CDR3 is built from 15 residues. Germline lookup yields CDR1 SEHNR and CDR2 FQNEAQ (reference sequence). The V gene lost 5 bases and the J gene lost 7 bases, with 15 bases spanning the gap. CDR3 residues: CASSRGSQGNSPLHF. CDR3 DNA sequence: TGTGCCAGCAGCCGAGGATCCCAAGGGAATTCACCCCTCCACTTT.

This clonotype was seen at least ten times. V gene TRBV7-9 combines with J gene TRBJ1-1; TRBD1 might be the D (6 bases). The V gene's germline CDR1 is SEHNR and CDR2 FQNEAQ (reference sequence). V dropped 5 bases and J dropped 4 bases, with 14 bases sitting between them. The CDR3 spans 14 residues. The CDR3, as DNA: TGTGCCAGCAGCGCCGACGGAGGGGGCACTGAAGCTTTCTTT. This encodes CASSADGGGTEAFF.

The V gene is TRBV3-1, the J gene TRBJ2-1; TRBD2 matches at 7 bases. This CDR3 is 15 amino acids long. Trimming took 0 bases from V and 12 from J; bases not matched to a gene: 11. In germline, CDR1 is LGHDT, CDR2 YNNKEL (reference sequence). The CDR3, as DNA: TGTGCCAGCAGCCAAGACGGCGGAAGGGACTATGTGCAGTTCTTC. Its translation is CASSQDGGRDYVQFF.

This clonotype has at least ten counts. The V gene is TRBV20-1, the J gene TRBJ2-1; a possible D gene is TRBD2 (7 bases). Trimming left V 2 bases short and J 0 bases short, with 23 bases between. Looked up from germline, CDR1 is DFQATT and CDR2 is SNEGSKA (reference sequence). This CDR3 region has 19 residues. The CDR3 loop is CSARTGGGFGASSYNEQFF. In nucleotides, the CDR3 is TGCAGTGCTAGAACGGGGGGCGGGTTTGGAGCTAGCTCCTACAATGAGCAGTTCTTC.